Below, 23 T cell receptor beta chains from the same sample are listed, as sequenced in a study of shared clonotypes between healthy human individuals. Only in-frame clones appear in the TCRdb table, and some are missing; sequencing was by immunoSEQ multiplex PCR. The repertoire holds about 490,000 clones, with 79% as singletons. The sequencing input was PBMCs. Receptors were obtained from a woman aged 40 to 50 in good health. Some clones in this sample may be carry-over from other donors' samples.

This clone was counted only a few times. V is TRBV18 and J is TRBJ1-1; D gene ambiguous. CDR1 is KGHSH and CDR2 is LQKENI in the germline V gene. This CDR3 is built from 12 residues. Trimming left V 1 base short and J 11 bases short, with 11 bases between. The CDR3 DNA reads as TGTGCCAGCTCACCACAGGGCGCGCTGGCTTTCTTT. It yields the protein CASSPQGALAFF.

The rearrangement joins TRBV2 to TRBJ2-7, with D maybe TRBD1 (7 bases). Germline V gene lookup returns CDR1 SNHLY and CDR2 FYNNEI. The germline V and J ends were trimmed by 5 bases and 3 bases, with 17 bases remaining between them. CDR3 length: 15 amino acids. The CDR3 DNA sequence: TGTGCCAGCAGTCGCGGGACAGAGATTCTCTACGAGCAGTACTTC. Its protein is CASSRGTEILYEQYF.

CDR3 in DNA: TGCGCCAGCAGCCAAGACTTAGTAGTGGCCGGTGAGCAGTTCTTC. It yields the protein CASSQDLVVAGEQFF. The chain uses TRBV4-1 and TRBJ2-1, with unresolved D. CDR3 size: 15 residues. Germline V gene data show CDR1 as MGHRA and CDR2 as YSYEKL. Trimming left V 0 bases short and J 9 bases short, with 15 bases between.

The rearrangement joins TRBV5-4 to TRBJ2-5; 7 bases agree with TRBD2. The CDR3 runs to 17 residues. Per the germline V gene, CDR1 is SGHNT and CDR2 is YYREEE (reference sequence). The V segment lost 4 bases and the J segment 1 base; nucleotides outside the gene matches: 13. CDR3 sequence: CASSRGEGGWGQETQYF. The CDR3, as DNA: TGTGCCAGCAGCCGTGGGGAGGGAGGATGGGGCCAAGAGACCCAGTACTTC.

Regarding this clone: A far larger clone is off by one base, so a read error is likely. V is TRBV7-2 and J is TRBJ2-4; possible D gene TRBD1, 6 bases. CDR1 and CDR2 from the germline V gene are SGHTA and FQGNSA. Deletions cut 5 bases from V and 2 bases from J, with 16 bases between. The CDR3 contains 16 residues. The CDR3 bases are TGTGCCAGCAGCCGTTCGCAGGGGTCCTCCAAAAACATTCAGTACTTC. Translated, it gives CASSRSQGSSKNIQYF.

The chain recombines TRBV5-1 with TRBJ1-2; D is unresolved. V lost 4 bases, J lost 2 bases, and 12 bases lay in between. The germline V gene has CDR1 SGHRS and CDR2 YFSETQ. This CDR3 is 14 amino acids long. The CDR3 loop is CASSPPAHNYGYTF. CDR3 bases: TGCGCCAGCAGCCCCCCCGCACACAACTATGGCTACACCTTC.

This clone was counted only a few times. The J gene is TRBJ1-1, the V gene TRBV11-2, with D perhaps TRBD1 (6 bases). The V end was cut by 3 bases, the J end by 0 bases, with 20 bases between. CDR3 length equals 18 residues. Germline V gene lookup returns CDR1 SGHAT and CDR2 FQNNGV. CDR3 DNA sequence: TGTGCCAGCAGCTTTGGTTTTTACGGGACAAACATGAACACTGAAGCTTTCTTT. Protein product: CASSFGFYGTNMNTEAFF.

The chain's CDR3 is CASSVGTANTDTQYF. In DNA form, the CDR3 reads TGTGCCAGCAGCGTCGGGACAGCCAACACAGATACGCAGTATTTT. J is TRBJ2-3 and V is TRBV6-1, with 7 bases aligning to TRBD1. Germline assignment: CDR1 MNHNS and CDR2 SASEGT. CDR3 length: 15 residues. V shed 6 bases and J 2 bases; nucleotides not matched to a gene: 8.

V and J are TRBV30 and TRBJ1-1; no definite D call. The CDR3 contains 14 residues. V was shortened by 0 bases and J by 0 bases, with 8 bases between the two germline ends. Germline CDR1 GTSNPN, CDR2 SVGIG (reference sequence). CDR3 amino acids: CAWSVGHMNTEAFF. In nucleotides, the CDR3 is TGTGCCTGGAGTGTAGGGCACATGAACACTGAAGCTTTCTTT. Based on the CDR3 plus reference TRBV30 and TRBJ1-1, the full variable domain is SQTIHQWPATLVQPVGSPLSLECTVEGTSNPNLYWYRQAAGRGLQLLFYSVGIGQISSEVPQNLSASRPQDRQFILSSKKLLLSDSGFYLCAWSVGHMNTEAFFGQGTRLTVV.

J is TRBJ2-7 and V is TRBV19; 9 nucleotides align to TRBD2. Germline lookup yields CDR1 LNHDA and CDR2 SQIVND (reference sequence). Trimming cost V 0 bases and J 3 bases; bases outside gene matches: 9. This CDR3 comprises 17 residues. CDR3: CASSIDLLAGARYEQYF. CDR3 nucleotides: TGTGCCAGTAGTATAGATCTATTAGCGGGAGCTCGCTACGAGCAGTACTTC.

The V call is TRBV10-3, the J call TRBJ1-2, with 7 bases aligning to TRBD1. V trimming: 10 bases; J trimming: 2 bases; junction bases outside the gene matches: 16. Looked up from germline, CDR1 is ENHRY and CDR2 is SYGVKD. The CDR3 covers 16 residues. The CDR3 sequence: CATSAENRGTNYGYTF. The CDR3 DNA reads as TGTGCCACGTCGGCGGAAAACAGGGGAACAAACTATGGCTACACCTTC.

V usage is TRBV4-3 and J usage is TRBJ2-1; possible D gene TRBD2, 5 bases. With 0 bases removed from V and 8 bases from J, the gap between germline ends came to 20 bases. CDR3 length equals 17 residues. Germline V gene sequence: CDR1 LGHNA, CDR2 YSLEER. The CDR3 bases are TGCGCCAGCAGCCAAGAATTACTAGTTCGCCGGGCGGATGAGCAGTTCTTC. This translates into CASSQELLVRRADEQFF.

The chain recombines TRBV6-5 with TRBJ2-7, with D perhaps given as TRBD1 or TRBD2 (5 bases each). Deletions cut 8 bases from V and 6 bases from J, with 20 bases between. CDR3 size: 14 residues. Germline loops: CDR1 MNHEY, CDR2 SVGAGI. CDR3: CASRPEGENFEQYF. The CDR3 nucleotides read TGTGCCAGCCGCCCCGAAGGGGAGAATTTCGAGCAGTACTTC.

This clone was seen a handful of times. V gene TRBV30 combines with J gene TRBJ1-1, with D possibly TRBD1 on 5 matching bases. The germline V gene has CDR1 GTSNPN and CDR2 SVGIG (reference sequence). The V and J ends lost 7 bases and 6 bases respectively, with 12 bases between them. This CDR3 is built from 11 residues. The DNA of the CDR3 is TGTGCCTCCCACAGGACATCTGAAGCTTTCTTT. It specifies CASHRTSEAFF.

The CDR3, as DNA: TGTGCCTGGACCCTCCCCGGCAGGGCTGGTGGCTATGGCTACACCTTC. This gives the protein CAWTLPGRAGGYGYTF. This rearrangement joins TRBV30 to TRBJ1-2, with a tentative D call TRBD1 (5 bases). Looked up from germline, CDR1 is GTSNPN and CDR2 is SVGIG (reference sequence). The germline V and J ends were trimmed by 4 bases and 4 bases, with 22 bases remaining between them. CDR3 size: 16 residues.

CDR3 coding DNA: TGTGCCAGCAGTTACTCGCCGACAGGGGCCGGCGAGCAGTACTTC. It translates to CASSYSPTGAGEQYF. V is TRBV6-5 and J is TRBJ2-5, with 8 bases lining up with TRBD1. The J call may be wrong; the DNA end is better matched by TRBJ2-7. Germline lookup yields CDR1 MNHEY and CDR2 SVGAGI. The CDR3 contains 15 residues.

The chain combines TRBV6-6 with TRBJ2-5; D is unclear. V was pared by 2 bases and J by 1 base, with 5 bases between. The germline V gene has CDR1 MNHNY and CDR2 SVGAGI (reference sequence). The CDR3 consists of 13 residues. Written as DNA, the CDR3 is TGTGCCAGCAGTTACGAGTTCCAAGAGACCCAGTACTTC. Its translation: CASSYEFQETQYF.

This clone was observed a single time. One end of the junction does not line up with germline, which may come from a read error. The chain combines TRBV7-7 with TRBJ2-5, with D maybe TRBD2 (6 bases). Germline lookup yields CDR1 SSHAT and CDR2 FNYEAQ (reference sequence). The CDR3 totals 15 residues. This chain's CDR3 is CASSSMTGLQETQYF. The CDR3 DNA sequence: TGTGCTAGCAGCTCTATGACGGGACTTCAAGAGACCCAGTACTTC.

The table lists this clone with a count of one. The chain combines TRBV4-3 with TRBJ2-6; D unclear. Trimming left V 0 bases short and J 2 bases short, with 8 bases between. CDR3 length: 16 residues. CDR1 and CDR2 (germline): LGHNA, YSLEER. The CDR3 here is CASSQDWGTGANVLTF. The CDR3, as DNA: TGCGCCAGCAGCCAAGACTGGGGTACTGGGGCCAACGTCCTGACTTTC.

The DNA for the CDR3 is TGCGCCAGCAGCCCAGGGACTAGCGGATATGAGCAGTTCTTC. Its translation is CASSPGTSGYEQFF. This chain connects TRBV5-1 to TRBJ2-1; 11 bases fit TRBD2. After removal of 4 bases from V and 8 bases from J, the junction contained 5 bases not matched to a gene. CDR3 size: 14 residues. Germline V lookup: CDR1 SGHRS, CDR2 YFSETQ.

This sequence joins TRBV5-1 and TRBJ2-2; no definite D call. CDR3 length equals 16 residues. Deletions cut 4 bases from V and 2 bases from J, with 15 bases between. Per the germline V gene, CDR1 is SGHRS and CDR2 is YFSETQ. Written as DNA, the CDR3 is TGCGCCAGCAGCCCCGCCTCGGACGGAAACACCGGGGAGCTGTTTTTT. It yields the protein CASSPASDGNTGELFF. Complete variable domain (other parts from reference TRBV5-1 and TRBJ2-2): KAGVTQTPRYLIKTRGQQVTLSCSPISGHRSVSWYQQTPGQGLQFLFEYFSETQRNKGNFPGRFSGRQFSNSRSEMNVSTLELGDSALYLCASSPASDGNTGELFFGEGSRLTVL.

V usage is TRBV27 and J usage is TRBJ2-1; no definite D call. This CDR3 spans 14 amino acids. V was trimmed by 7 bases and J by 2 bases, leaving 12 bases between them. Germline lookup yields CDR1 MNHEY and CDR2 SMNVEV (reference sequence). The chain's CDR3 is CASTPMWAYNEQFF. CDR3 DNA: TGTGCCAGCACCCCAATGTGGGCCTACAATGAGCAGTTCTTC.

The sample holds one count of this clone. Other nucleotide sequences in the sample specify the same CDR3. The chain couples TRBV5-1 to TRBJ2-2; 11 positions match TRBD2. The CDR3 is 15 residues long. The V gene end was trimmed by 2 bases and the J gene end by 6 bases; junction bases not matched to a gene: 3. CDR1 and CDR2 from the germline V gene are SGHRS and YFSETQ. The CDR3 sequence: CASSLLAGESGELFF. DNA for the CDR3: TGCGCCAGCAGCTTACTAGCGGGAGAATCCGGGGAGCTGTTTTTT.